The 17 T cell receptor beta chains in this list originate from one sample, sequenced in a study of human T cells and chemical hapten exposure. TCRdb redid the calling of the RACE reads with MiXCR, one entry per CDR3 protein. The table has 110,000 or so distinct CDR3 sequences, about 34% seen once. Time point meaning: patch test 3, about 24 weeks after DPC sensitization. Treatment here: therapeutic diphenylcyclopropenone sensitization with weekly scalp DPC. Sequenced material: whole blood, taken in connection with sensitization to the hapten diphenylcyclopropenone (DPC). These receptors were taken from a man aged 40-50 years with alopecia areata. Some clones in this sample may be carry-over from other donors' samples.

This chain links TRBV7-9 with TRBJ2-7; D gene ambiguous. With 2 bases removed from V and 4 bases from J, the gap between germline ends came to 12 bases. Germline V lookup: CDR1 SEHNR, CDR2 FQNEAQ (reference sequence). This CDR3 is built from 14 residues. The CDR3 loop is CASSLKQQRYEQYV. The CDR3 nucleotides are TGTGCCAGCAGCTTAAAACAGCAACGGTACGAGCAGTACGTC.

The V and J genes are TRBV4-2 and TRBJ2-7, with D unresolved. The CDR3 has 15 residues. Per germline, CDR1 LGHNA and CDR2 YNFKEQ. With 0 bases removed from V and 1 base from J, the gap between germline ends came to 10 bases. CDR3 sequence: CASSQDRDSSYEQYF. The CDR3 DNA sequence: TGTGCCAGCAGCCAAGATCGCGACTCATCCTACGAGCAGTACTTC.

In DNA form, the CDR3 reads TGTGCCAGCTCACCATTGGGGACTAGCGGAGAAGAGACCCAGTACTTC. Its translation: CASSPLGTSGEETQYF. The J gene is TRBJ2-5, the V gene TRBV18, with TRBD2 matching 11 bases. The length of the CDR3 is 16 residues. Trimming at V came to 2 bases and at J to 3 bases, leaving 5 bases not matched to a gene. CDR1 is KGHSH, CDR2 LQKENI, per germline. Complete variable domain (other parts from reference TRBV18 and TRBJ2-5): NAGVMQNPRHLVRRRGQEARLRCSPMKGHSHVYWYRQLPEEGLKFMVYLQKENIIDESGMPKERFSAEFPKEGPSILRIQQVVRGDSAAYFCASSPLGTSGEETQYFGPGTRLLVL.

The chain is built from TRBV12-5 and TRBJ2-3; no definite D call. The germline V gene encodes CDR1 LGHNT and CDR2 FRNRAP. This CDR3 has 11 amino acids. Trimming took off 6 bases at V and 6 bases at J, with 7 bases between the two ends. CDR3 sequence: CASGLVDTQYF. Here the CDR3 DNA reads TGTGCTAGTGGCTTAGTTGATACGCAGTATTTT.

The rearrangement links TRBV9 to TRBJ2-5; no clear D. CDR1 and CDR2 from the germline V gene are SGDLS and YYNGEE. This CDR3 contains 14 residues. Deletions cut 2 bases from V and 5 bases from J, with 13 bases between. CDR3 region: CASSVSPSLETQYF. The DNA for the CDR3 is TGTGCCAGCAGCGTTAGCCCGAGTTTGGAGACCCAGTACTTC.

This clonotype has just a few counts. The rearrangement joins TRBV7-2 to TRBJ1-1; tentative D call: TRBD1 (5 bases). Looked up from germline, CDR1 is SGHTA and CDR2 is FQGNSA. The ends were cut back, 5 bases at V and 2 bases at J, with 15 bases in the middle. The CDR3 loop spans 15 amino acids. Here the CDR3 DNA reads TGTGCCAGCAGCCGTCCTACAGGCTCCAACACTGAAGCTTTCTTT. It codes for CASSRPTGSNTEAFF.

This sequence joins TRBV7-2 and TRBJ2-5; no firm D call. The CDR3 has 12 residues. Trimming cost V 5 bases and J 4 bases, with 8 bases left between them. The V gene's germline CDR1 is SGHTA and CDR2 FQGNSA. In DNA form, the CDR3 reads TGTGCCAGCAGCCGGTGGGCAGAGACCCAGTACTTC. As protein: CASSRWAETQYF.

This clonotype appeared a few times. The chain carries TRBV28 and TRBJ2-7, with no clear D. Trimming pared 5 bases from V and 1 base from J, leaving 9 bases between. CDR3 length: 13 residues. The germline gives CDR1 MDHEN, CDR2 SYDVKM. The CDR3 coding sequence is TGTGCCAGCAGTCCCCTGGATTCCTACGAGCAGTACGTC. Residues: CASSPLDSYEQYV.

The gene calls are TRBV29-1 and TRBJ1-2; D gene unclear. The CDR3 has 12 residues. The V and J ends lost 6 bases and 2 bases respectively, with 10 bases between them. Germline V gene lookup returns CDR1 SQVTM and CDR2 ANQGSEA. CDR3 coding DNA: TGCAGCGTGCGGGCCGGGAACTATGGCTACACCTTC. Translating gives CSVRAGNYGYTF. Complete variable domain (other parts from reference TRBV29-1 and TRBJ1-2): SAVISQKPSRDICQRGTSLTIQCQVDSQVTMMFWYRQQPGQSLTLIATANQGSEATYESGFVIDKFPISRPNLTFSTLTVSNMSPEDSSIYLCSVRAGNYGYTFGSGTRLTVV.

In this sample, this clonotype turned up a few times. This chain joins TRBV7-2 and TRBJ2-2, with 13 bases that match TRBD2. V shed 8 bases, J shed 5 bases, and the junction held 2 bases outside the gene matches. Per the germline V gene, CDR1 is SGHTA and CDR2 is FQGNSA. The CDR3 consists of 14 residues. The CDR3 nucleotides are TGTGCCAGCGGACTAGCGGGAGTGACCGGGGAGCTGTTTTTT. It specifies CASGLAGVTGELFF.

The V call is TRBV3-1, the J call TRBJ2-4; D remains unclear. This CDR3 has 14 amino acids. Germline V CDR1 and CDR2: LGHDT, YNNKEL (reference sequence). Trimming shortened V by 6 bases and J by 0 bases, and 9 bases separated the two germline ends. DNA for the CDR3: TGTGCCAGCAGTCCCAAGGTAGCCAAAAACATTCAGTACTTC. It is translated as CASSPKVAKNIQYF.

A single count supports this clonotype. This chain joins TRBV27 and TRBJ2-3; 12 bases are shared with TRBD2. V was pared by 2 bases and J by 7 bases, with 4 bases of the junction left unmatched. CDR3 length equals 15 residues. From germline, CDR1 is MNHEY and CDR2 SMNVEV (reference sequence). CDR3 nucleotides: TGTGCCAGCAGTTTAGGGACTAGCGGGTCGAATACGCAGTATTTT. It encodes CASSLGTSGSNTQYF.

This sequence joins TRBV6-2 or TRBV6-3 and TRBJ2-2, with no clear D. Trimming shortened V by 6 bases and J by 8 bases, and 10 bases separated the two germline ends. Germline lookup yields CDR1 MNHEY and CDR2 SVGEGT. This CDR3 is built from 12 residues. Written as DNA, the CDR3 is TGTGCCAGCAGCCGACCCCCGGGGGAGCTGTTTTTT. The encoded protein is CASSRPPGELFF.

This clonotype has more than one count but fewer than ten. The chain links TRBV28 to TRBJ2-7; D might be TRBD1 (5 bases). Trimming pared 0 bases from V and 0 bases from J, leaving 9 bases between. Germline V gene lookup returns CDR1 MDHEN and CDR2 SYDVKM. This CDR3 has 15 amino acids. The CDR3 DNA is TGTGCCAGCAGTTTATGGAGGACACTCTCCTACGAGCAGTACTTC. As protein: CASSLWRTLSYEQYF.

This clonotype was found a few times. V and J are TRBV7-2 and TRBJ2-7; no clear D gene. Germline V gene lookup returns CDR1 SGHTA and CDR2 FQGNSA. Trimming stripped 4 bases from V and 5 bases from J, with 12 bases between. This CDR3 has 13 amino acids. The CDR3 sequence is CASSSPLSHEQYF. The CDR3 bases are TGTGCCAGCAGCTCACCCTTATCCCACGAGCAGTACTTC.

The chain has TRBV29-1 and TRBJ2-3; D is ambiguous. CDR1 and CDR2 from the germline V gene are SQVTM and ANQGSEA. This CDR3 comprises 13 residues. Between the trimmed V and J ends, which lost 3 bases and 0 bases, there was a span of 7 bases. The CDR3 reads CSVDWGSTDTQYF. CDR3 nucleotides: TGCAGCGTTGATTGGGGTAGCACAGATACGCAGTATTTT.

This clonotype was observed a few times. The rearrangement joins TRBV20-1 to TRBJ2-3, with D maybe TRBD1 (5 bases). This CDR3 has 11 amino acids. Trimming took 5 bases from V and 3 from J, leaving 6 bases between them. Germline loops: CDR1 DFQATT, CDR2 SNEGSKA (reference sequence). The DNA of the CDR3 is TGCAGTGCTCAGGGAACAGATACGCAGTATTTT. Its protein product is CSAQGTDTQYF.